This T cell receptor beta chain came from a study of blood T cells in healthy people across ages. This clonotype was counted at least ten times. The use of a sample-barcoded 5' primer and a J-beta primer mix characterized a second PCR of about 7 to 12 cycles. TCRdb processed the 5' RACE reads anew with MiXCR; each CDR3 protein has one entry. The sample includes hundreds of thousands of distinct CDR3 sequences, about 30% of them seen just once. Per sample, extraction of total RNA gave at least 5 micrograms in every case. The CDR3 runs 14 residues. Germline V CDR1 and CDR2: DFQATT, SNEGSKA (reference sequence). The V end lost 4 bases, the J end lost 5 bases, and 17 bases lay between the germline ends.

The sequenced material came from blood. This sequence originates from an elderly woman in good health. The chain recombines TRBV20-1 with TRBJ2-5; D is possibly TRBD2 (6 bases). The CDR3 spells CSAIPDPRGETQYF. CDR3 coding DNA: TGCAGTGCTATACCGGATCCTCGGGGGGAGACCCAGTACTTC.